Detailed here is one TCR beta chain. The assay was immunoSEQ multiplex PCR, and TCRdb's table has in-frame clones only and misses some. The data hold 150,000 to 200,000 clones, with nearly 85% observed a single time. This entry comes from a study of blood T cell repertoires in COVID-19. Whole-study context: The United States, Italy and Spain supplied acute and convalescent COVID-19 samples. T cells, B-cell-depleted T cells, or PBMCs supplied cDNA or gDNA.

Trimming stripped 5 bases from V and 0 bases from J, with 11 bases between. The V gene's germline CDR1 is LNHDA and CDR2 SQIVND (reference sequence). CDR3 length: 15 residues. This receptor was obtained from a woman in her twenties or thirties with acute or convalescent COVID-19. Specimen: peripheral blood. The V gene is TRBV19, the J gene TRBJ2-1; no clear D gene. The CDR3 protein is CASSPGGFSYNEQFF. The CDR3 DNA is TGTGCCAGTAGTCCCGGTGGTTTCTCCTACAATGAGCAGTTCTTC.